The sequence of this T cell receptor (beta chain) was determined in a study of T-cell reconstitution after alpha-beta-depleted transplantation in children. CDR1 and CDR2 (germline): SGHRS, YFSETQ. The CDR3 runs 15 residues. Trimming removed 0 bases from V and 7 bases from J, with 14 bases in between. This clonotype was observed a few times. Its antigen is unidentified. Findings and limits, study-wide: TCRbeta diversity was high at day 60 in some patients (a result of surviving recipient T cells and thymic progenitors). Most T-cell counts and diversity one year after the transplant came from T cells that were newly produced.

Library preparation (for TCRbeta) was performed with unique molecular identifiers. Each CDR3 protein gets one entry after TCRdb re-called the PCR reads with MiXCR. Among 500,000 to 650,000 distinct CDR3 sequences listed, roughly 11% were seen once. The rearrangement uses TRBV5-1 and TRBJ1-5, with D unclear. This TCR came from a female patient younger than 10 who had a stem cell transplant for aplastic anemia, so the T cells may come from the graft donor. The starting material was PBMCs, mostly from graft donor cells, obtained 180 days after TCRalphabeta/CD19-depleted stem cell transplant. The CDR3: CASSLEGAIRQPQHF. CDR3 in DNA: TGCGCCAGCAGCTTGGAGGGCGCGATTCGGCAGCCCCAGCATTTT.